The T cell receptor beta chain under discussion was sequenced for a study of cytomegalovirus exposure and HLA in healthy donors. Study-wide background: From 150 million to 200 million T cells, an earlier analysis saw approximately 110 million unique TCR beta sequences.

The PCR contained 60 Vbeta and 13 Jbeta primers. The method was immunoSEQ multiplex PCR; TCRdb's version includes in-frame clones alone and lacks a portion of them. The top ten hold under 5.5% of the sample, which has some 130,000 clones, about 80% seen once. Germline CDR1 and CDR2: SGHNT and YYREEE (reference sequence). V was pared by 4 bases and J by 8 bases, with 8 bases of the junction left unmatched. There are 13 residues in the CDR3. The J gene is TRBJ1-2, the V gene TRBV5-4, with TRBD1 matching over 7 bases. Material for sequencing was PBMCs. The receptor comes from a man younger than 45 in good health. The CDR3 DNA reads TGTGCCAGCAGCACCAGACAGGGTTGGGGCTACACCTTC. Translating it yields CASSTRQGWGYTF.